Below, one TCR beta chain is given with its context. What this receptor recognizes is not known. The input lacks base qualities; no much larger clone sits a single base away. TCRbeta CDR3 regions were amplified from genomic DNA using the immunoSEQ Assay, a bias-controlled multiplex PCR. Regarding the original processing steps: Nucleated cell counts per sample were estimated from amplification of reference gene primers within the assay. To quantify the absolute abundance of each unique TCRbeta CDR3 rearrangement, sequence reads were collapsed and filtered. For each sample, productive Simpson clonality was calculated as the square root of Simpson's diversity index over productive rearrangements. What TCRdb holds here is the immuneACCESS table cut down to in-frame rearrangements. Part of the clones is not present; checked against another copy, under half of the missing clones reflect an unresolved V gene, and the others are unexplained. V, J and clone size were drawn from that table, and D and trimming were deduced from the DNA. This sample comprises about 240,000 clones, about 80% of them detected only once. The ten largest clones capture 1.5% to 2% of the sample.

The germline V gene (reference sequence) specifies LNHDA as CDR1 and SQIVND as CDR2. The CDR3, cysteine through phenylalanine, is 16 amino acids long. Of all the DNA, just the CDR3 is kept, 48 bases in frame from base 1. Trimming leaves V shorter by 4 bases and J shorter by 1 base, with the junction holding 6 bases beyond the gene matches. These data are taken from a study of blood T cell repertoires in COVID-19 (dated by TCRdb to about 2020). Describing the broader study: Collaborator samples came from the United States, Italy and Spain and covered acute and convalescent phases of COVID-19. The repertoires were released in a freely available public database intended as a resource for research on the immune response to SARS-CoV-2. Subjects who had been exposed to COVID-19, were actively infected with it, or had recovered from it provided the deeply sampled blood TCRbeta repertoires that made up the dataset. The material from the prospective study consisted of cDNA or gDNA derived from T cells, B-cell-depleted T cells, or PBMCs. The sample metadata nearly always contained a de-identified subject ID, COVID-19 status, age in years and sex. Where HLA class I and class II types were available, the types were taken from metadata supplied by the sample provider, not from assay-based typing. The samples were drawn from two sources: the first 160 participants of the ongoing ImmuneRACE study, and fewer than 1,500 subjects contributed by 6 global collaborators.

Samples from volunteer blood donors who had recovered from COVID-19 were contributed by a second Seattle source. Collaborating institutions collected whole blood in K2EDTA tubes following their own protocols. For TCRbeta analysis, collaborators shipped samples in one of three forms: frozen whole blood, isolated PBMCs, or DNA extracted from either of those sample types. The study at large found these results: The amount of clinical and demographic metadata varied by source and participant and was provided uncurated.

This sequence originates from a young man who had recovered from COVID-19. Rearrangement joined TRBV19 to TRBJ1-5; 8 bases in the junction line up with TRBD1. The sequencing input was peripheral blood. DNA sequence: TGTGCCAGTAGTACCTCCTGGACAGGGAGCAATCAGCCCCAGCATTTT. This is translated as CASSTSWTGSNQPQHF.